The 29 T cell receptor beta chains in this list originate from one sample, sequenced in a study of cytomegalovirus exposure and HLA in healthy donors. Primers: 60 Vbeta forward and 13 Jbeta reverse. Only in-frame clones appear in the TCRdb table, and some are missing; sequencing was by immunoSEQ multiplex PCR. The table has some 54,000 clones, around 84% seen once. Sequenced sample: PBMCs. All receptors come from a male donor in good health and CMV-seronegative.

The CDR3 loop is CASSWASGGQETQYF. CDR3 DNA: TGTGCCAGTAGTTGGGCTAGCGGGGGGCAAGAGACCCAGTACTTC. V and J are TRBV19 and TRBJ2-5; the match to TRBD2 covers 11 bases. V dropped 5 bases and J dropped 2; count of bases not matched to a gene: 4. The V gene's germline CDR1 is LNHDA and CDR2 SQIVND (reference sequence). There are 15 residues in the CDR3.

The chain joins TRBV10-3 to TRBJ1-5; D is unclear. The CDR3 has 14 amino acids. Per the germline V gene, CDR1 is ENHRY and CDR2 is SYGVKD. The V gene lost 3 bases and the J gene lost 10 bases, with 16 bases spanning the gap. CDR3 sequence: CAISDTLEDLPQHF. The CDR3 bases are TGTGCCATCAGTGACACCTTAGAGGACTTACCCCAGCATTTT.

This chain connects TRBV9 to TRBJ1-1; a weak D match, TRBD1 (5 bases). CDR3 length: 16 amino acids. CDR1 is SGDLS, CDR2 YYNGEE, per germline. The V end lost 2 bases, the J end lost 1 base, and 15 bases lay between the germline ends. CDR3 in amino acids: CASSVSKGLGNTEAFF. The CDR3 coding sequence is TGTGCCAGCAGCGTCTCAAAGGGGCTTGGGAACACTGAAGCTTTCTTT.

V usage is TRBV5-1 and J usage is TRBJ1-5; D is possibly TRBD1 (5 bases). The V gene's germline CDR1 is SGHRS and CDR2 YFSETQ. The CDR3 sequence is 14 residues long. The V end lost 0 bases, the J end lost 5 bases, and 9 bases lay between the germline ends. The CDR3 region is CASSLGQPDQPQHF. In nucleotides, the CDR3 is TGCGCCAGCAGCTTGGGACAGCCCGATCAGCCCCAGCATTTT.

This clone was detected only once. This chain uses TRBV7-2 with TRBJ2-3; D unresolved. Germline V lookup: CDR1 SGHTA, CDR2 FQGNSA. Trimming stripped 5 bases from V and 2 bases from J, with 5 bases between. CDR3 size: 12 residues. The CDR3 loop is CASSAYTDTQYF. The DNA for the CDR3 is TGTGCCAGCAGCGCGTACACAGATACGCAGTATTTT. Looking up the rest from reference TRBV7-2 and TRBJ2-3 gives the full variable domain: GAGVSQSPSNKVTEKGKDVELRCDPISGHTALYWYRQSLGQGLEFLIYFQGNSAPDKSGLPSDRFSAERTGGSVSTLTIQRTQQEDSAVYLCASSAYTDTQYFGPGTRLTVL.

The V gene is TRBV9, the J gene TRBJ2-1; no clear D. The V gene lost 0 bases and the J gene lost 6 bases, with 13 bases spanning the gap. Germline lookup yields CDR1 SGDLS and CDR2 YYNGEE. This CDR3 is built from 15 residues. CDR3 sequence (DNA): TGTGCCAGCAGCGTAGGAGTAAACGGCGGCAATGAGCAGTTCTTC. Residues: CASSVGVNGGNEQFF. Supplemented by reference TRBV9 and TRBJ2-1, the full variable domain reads DSGVTQTPKHLITATGQRVTLRCSPRSGDLSVYWYQQSLDQGLQFLIQYYNGEERAKGNILERFSAQQFPDLHSELNLSSLELGDSALYFCASSVGVNGGNEQFFGPGTRLTVL.

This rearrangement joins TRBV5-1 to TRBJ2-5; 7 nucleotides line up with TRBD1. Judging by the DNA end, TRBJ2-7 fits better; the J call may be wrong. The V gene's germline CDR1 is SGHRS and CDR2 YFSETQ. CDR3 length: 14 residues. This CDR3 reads CASSFVLGGDEQYF. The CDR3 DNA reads TGCGCCAGCAGCTTTGTTTTAGGGGGCGACGAGCAGTACTTC.

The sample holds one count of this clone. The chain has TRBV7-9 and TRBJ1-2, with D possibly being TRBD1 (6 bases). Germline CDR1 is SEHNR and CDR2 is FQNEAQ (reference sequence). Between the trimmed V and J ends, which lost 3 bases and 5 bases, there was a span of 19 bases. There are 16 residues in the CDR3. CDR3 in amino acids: CASSFDFGGLGYGYTF. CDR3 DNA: TGTGCCAGCAGCTTCGATTTCGGGGGGCTAGGATATGGCTACACCTTC.

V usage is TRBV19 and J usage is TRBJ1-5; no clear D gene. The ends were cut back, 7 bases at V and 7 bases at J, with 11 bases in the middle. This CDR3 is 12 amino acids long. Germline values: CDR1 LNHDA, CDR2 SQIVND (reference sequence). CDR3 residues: CASTRGNQPQHF. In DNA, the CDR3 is TGTGCCAGTACACGGGGAAACCAGCCCCAGCATTTT.

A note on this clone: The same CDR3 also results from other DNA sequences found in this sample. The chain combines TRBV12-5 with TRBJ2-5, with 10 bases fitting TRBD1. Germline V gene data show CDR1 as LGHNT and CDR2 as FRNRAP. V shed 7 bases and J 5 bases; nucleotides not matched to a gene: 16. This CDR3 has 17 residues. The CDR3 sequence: CASAPLRRDRGWETQYF. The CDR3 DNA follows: TGTGCTAGTGCTCCCCTCAGACGGGACAGGGGATGGGAGACCCAGTACTTC. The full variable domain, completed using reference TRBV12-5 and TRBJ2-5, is DARVTQTPRHKVTEMGQEVTMRCQPILGHNTVFWYRQTMMQGLELLAYFRNRAPLDDSGMPKDRFSAEMPDATLATLKIQPSEPRDSAVYFCASAPLRRDRGWETQYFGPGTRLLVL.

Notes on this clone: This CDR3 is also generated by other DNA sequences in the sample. In DNA, the CDR3 is TGCAGCGTTGGGGGACATGGACTGGCGGAGGAAATGGGGACAGATACGCAGTATTTT. This codes for CSVGGHGLAEEMGTDTQYF. The V call is TRBV29-1, the J call TRBJ2-3; D is perhaps TRBD1 (6 bases). The CDR3 extends over 19 amino acids. The ends were cut back, 4 bases at V and 3 bases at J, with 29 bases in the middle. The V gene's germline CDR1 is SQVTM and CDR2 ANQGSEA.

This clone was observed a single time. CDR3 protein: CASSFPGTGHQDTQYF. CDR3 sequence (DNA): TGTGCCAGCAGTTTCCCCGGGACAGGGCATCAAGATACGCAGTATTTT. This chain joins TRBV6-6 and TRBJ2-3; 9 nucleotides line up with TRBD1. The CDR3 has 16 amino acids. V shed 4 bases and J 5 bases; nucleotides not matched to a gene: 10. Germline V gene lookup returns CDR1 MNHNY and CDR2 SVGAGI (reference sequence).

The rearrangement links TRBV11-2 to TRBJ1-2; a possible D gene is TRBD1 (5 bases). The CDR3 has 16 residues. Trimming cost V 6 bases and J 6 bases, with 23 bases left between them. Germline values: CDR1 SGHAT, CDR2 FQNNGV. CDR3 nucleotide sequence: TGTGCCAGCAGTGTCCGGCTCTCGGGACGGGGGGATGGCTACACCTTC. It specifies CASSVRLSGRGDGYTF.

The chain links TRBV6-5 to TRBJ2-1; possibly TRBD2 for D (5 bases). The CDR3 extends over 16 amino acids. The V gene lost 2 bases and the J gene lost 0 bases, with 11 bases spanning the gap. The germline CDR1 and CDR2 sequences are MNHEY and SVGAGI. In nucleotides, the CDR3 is TGTGCCAGCAGTTACCCCGGACTGAGCTCCTACAATGAGCAGTTCTTC. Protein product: CASSYPGLSSYNEQFF.

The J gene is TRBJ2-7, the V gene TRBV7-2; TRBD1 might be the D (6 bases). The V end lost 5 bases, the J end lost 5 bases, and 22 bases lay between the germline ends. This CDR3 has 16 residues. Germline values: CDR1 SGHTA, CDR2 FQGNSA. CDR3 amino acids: CASSLRLRGGQDEQYF. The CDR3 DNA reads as TGTGCCAGCAGCCTCCGACTGAGAGGGGGTCAGGACGAGCAGTACTTC. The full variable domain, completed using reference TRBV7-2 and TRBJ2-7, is GAGVSQSPSNKVTEKGKDVELRCDPISGHTALYWYRQSLGQGLEFLIYFQGNSAPDKSGLPSDRFSAERTGGSVSTLTIQRTQQEDSAVYLCASSLRLRGGQDEQYFGPGTRLTVT.

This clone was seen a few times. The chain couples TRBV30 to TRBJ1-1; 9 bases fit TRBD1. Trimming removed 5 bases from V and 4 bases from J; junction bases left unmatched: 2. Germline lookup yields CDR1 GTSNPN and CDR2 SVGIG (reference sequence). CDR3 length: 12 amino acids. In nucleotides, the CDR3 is TGTGCCTGGCAGACAGGGGGCACTGAAGCTTTCTTT. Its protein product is CAWQTGGTEAFF.

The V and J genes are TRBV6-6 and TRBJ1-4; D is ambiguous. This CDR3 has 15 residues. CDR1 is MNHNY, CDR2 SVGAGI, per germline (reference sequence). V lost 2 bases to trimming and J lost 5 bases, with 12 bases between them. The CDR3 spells CASSYEVAANEKLFF. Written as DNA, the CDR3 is TGTGCCAGCAGTTACGAAGTGGCAGCGAATGAAAAACTGTTTTTT.

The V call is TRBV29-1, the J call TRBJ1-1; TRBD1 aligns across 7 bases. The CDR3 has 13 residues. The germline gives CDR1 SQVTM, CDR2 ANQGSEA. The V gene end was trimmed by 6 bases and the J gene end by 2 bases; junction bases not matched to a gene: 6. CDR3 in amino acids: CSVEEGANTEAFF. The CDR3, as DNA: TGCAGCGTGGAGGAGGGGGCAAACACTGAAGCTTTCTTT.

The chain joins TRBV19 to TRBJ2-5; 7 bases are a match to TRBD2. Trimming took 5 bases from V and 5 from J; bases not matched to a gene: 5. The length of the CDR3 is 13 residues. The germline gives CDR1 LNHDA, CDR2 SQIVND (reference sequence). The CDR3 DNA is TGTGCCAGTAGTCTCGGGGGGTTGGAGACCCAGTACTTC. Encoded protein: CASSLGGLETQYF.

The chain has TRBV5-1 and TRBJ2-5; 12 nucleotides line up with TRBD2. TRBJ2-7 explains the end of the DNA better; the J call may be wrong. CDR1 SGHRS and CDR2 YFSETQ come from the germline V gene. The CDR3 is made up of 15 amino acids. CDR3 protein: CASSLAGGDSYEQYF. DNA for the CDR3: TGCGCCAGCAGCCTAGCGGGGGGGGACTCCTACGAGCAGTACTTC.

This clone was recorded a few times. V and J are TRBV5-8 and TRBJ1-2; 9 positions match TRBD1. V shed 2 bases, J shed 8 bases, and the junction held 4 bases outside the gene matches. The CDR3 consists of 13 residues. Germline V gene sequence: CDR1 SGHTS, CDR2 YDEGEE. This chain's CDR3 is CASSLQGARGYTF. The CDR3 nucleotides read TGTGCCAGCAGCTTACAGGGGGCGCGGGGCTACACCTTC.

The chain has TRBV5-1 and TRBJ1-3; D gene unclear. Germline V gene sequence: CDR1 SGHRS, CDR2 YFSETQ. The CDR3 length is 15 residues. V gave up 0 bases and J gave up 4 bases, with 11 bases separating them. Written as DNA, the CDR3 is TGCGCCAGCAGCTTGGAATCGGGTCGGGGAAACACCATATATTTT. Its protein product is CASSLESGRGNTIYF.

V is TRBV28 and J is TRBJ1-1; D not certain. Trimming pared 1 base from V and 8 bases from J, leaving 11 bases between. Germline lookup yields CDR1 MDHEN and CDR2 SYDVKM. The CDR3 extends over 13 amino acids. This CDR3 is CASSLSNLEEAFF. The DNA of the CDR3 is TGTGCCAGCAGTTTATCAAATTTAGAGGAAGCTTTCTTT.

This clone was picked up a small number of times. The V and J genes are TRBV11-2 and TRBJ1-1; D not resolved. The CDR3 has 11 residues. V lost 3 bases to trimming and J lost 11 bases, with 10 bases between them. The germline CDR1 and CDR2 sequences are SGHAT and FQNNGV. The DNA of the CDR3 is TGTGCCAGCAGCTTGGTTGTGGAGGCTTTCTTT. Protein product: CASSLVVEAFF.

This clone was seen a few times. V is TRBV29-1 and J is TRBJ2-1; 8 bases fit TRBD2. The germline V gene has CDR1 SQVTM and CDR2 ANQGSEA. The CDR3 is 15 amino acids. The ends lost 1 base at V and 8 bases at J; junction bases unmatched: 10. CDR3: CSVEGGRGLDYEQFF. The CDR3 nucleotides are TGCAGCGTTGAAGGAGGCCGGGGACTAGACTATGAGCAGTTCTTC.

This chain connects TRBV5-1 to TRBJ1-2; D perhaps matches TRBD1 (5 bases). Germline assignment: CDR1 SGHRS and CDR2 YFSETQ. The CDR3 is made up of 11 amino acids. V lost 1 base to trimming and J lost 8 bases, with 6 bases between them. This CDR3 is CASSLRGGYTF. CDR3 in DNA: TGCGCCAGCAGCTTGAGGGGAGGCTACACCTTC. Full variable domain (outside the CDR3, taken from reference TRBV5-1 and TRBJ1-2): KAGVTQTPRYLIKTRGQQVTLSCSPISGHRSVSWYQQTPGQGLQFLFEYFSETQRNKGNFPGRFSGRQFSNSRSEMNVSTLELGDSALYLCASSLRGGYTFGSGTRLTVV.

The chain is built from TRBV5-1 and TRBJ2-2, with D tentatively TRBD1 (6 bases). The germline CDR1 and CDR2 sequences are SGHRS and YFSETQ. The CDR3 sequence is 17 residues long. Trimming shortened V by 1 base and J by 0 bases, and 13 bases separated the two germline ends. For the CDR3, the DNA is TGCGCCAGCAGCTTGACCACAGGGTACGCGAACACCGGGGAGCTGTTTTTT. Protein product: CASSLTTGYANTGELFF.

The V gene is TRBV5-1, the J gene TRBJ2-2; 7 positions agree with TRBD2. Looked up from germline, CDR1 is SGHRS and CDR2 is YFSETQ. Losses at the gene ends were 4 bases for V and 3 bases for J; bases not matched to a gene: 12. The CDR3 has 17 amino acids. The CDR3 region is CASSLPLGGIDTGELFF. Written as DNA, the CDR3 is TGCGCCAGCAGCCTCCCTCTCGGGGGGATCGACACCGGGGAGCTGTTTTTT.

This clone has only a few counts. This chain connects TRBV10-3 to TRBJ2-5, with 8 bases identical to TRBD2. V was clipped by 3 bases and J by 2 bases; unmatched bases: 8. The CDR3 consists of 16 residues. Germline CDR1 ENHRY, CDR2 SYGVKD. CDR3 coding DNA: TGTGCCATCAGTGACCGCACCGGGACTAGTCAAGAGACCCAGTACTTC. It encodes CAISDRTGTSQETQYF.